These T cell receptor beta chains were read from a single sample in a study of cytomegalovirus exposure and HLA in healthy donors. Assay: immunoSEQ multiplex PCR; the TCRdb copy retains only in-frame clones and omits some. The profile covers 200,000 to 250,000 clones, with approximately 82% appearing a single time and 0.58% taken by the ten largest. Input material: PBMCs. The source of these receptors is a middle-aged woman in good health and CMV-seronegative. The CDR3 runs from the conserved cysteine through the conserved F or W. The order of the fields is J gene, clone size, D gene, V gene, CDR3 protein, CDR3 DNA. A D gene is named only where the DNA matches it firmly. Size is stated for part of the rows, as once, few or many counts, or as a class when the clone is expanded.

>TRBJ1-4|-|TRBD1|TRBV28
CASSTDRGREKLFF
TGTGCCAGCAGTACGGACAGGGGACGAGAAAAACTGTTTTTT
>TRBJ2-5|-|-|TRBV9
CASSVFGGPQETQYF
TGTGCCAGCAGCGTTTTCGGGGGGCCTCAAGAGACCCAGTACTTC
>TRBJ1-1|-|-|TRBV6-1
CASSEGAMNTEAFF
TGTGCCAGCAGTGAGGGCGCCATGAACACTGAAGCTTTCTTT
>TRBJ1-1|-|TRBD1|TRBV6-1
CASSKKRQGGTEAFF
TGTGCCAGCAGCAAGAAGAGACAGGGGGGGACTGAAGCTTTCTTT
>TRBJ2-5|few|-|TRBV7-2
CASSLGATSSGETQYF
TGTGCCAGCAGCTTAGGTGCAACTAGCTCGGGAGAGACCCAGTACTTC
>TRBJ2-7|-|-|TRBV5-6
CASSLVSWGVYEQYF
TGTGCCAGCAGCTTGGTTAGTTGGGGGGTTTACGAGCAGTACTTC
>TRBJ2-7|few|TRBD1|TRBV30
CAWSGDRFYEQYF
TGTGCCTGGAGCGGGGACAGGTTTTACGAGCAGTACTTC
>TRBJ2-7|once|TRBD2|TRBV19
CASSMGTSAYEQYF
TGTGCCAGTAGTATGGGGACTAGCGCCTACGAGCAGTACTTC
>TRBJ2-2|-|-|TRBV10-3
CAISESSGSTGELFF
TGTGCCATCAGTGAGAGTAGCGGATCGACCGGGGAGCTGTTTTTT
>TRBJ2-2|-|-|TRBV5-1
CASSLQNTGELFF
TGCGCCAGCAGCTTACAGAACACCGGGGAGCTGTTTTTT
>TRBJ1-2|once|TRBD1|TRBV5-6
CASSLGVGDRASRGYTF
TGTGCCAGCAGCTTGGGTGTAGGGGACAGGGCTTCTAGAGGCTACACCTTC
>TRBJ2-1|-|TRBD1|TRBV11-2
CASSLLGTGGTHEQFF
TGTGCCAGCAGCTTACTCGGGACAGGGGGAACGCATGAGCAGTTCTTC
>TRBJ2-1|-|TRBD2|TRBV19
CASSMMAGVNEQFF
TGTGCCAGTAGTATGATGGCGGGGGTGAATGAGCAGTTCTTC
>TRBJ1-5|-|TRBD1|TRBV4-1
CASSPTGGGYQPQHF
TGCGCCAGCAGCCCCACAGGGGGCGGATATCAGCCCCAGCATTTT
>TRBJ1-6|-|TRBD1|TRBV10-1
CASSGGATGKNSPLHF
TGCGCCAGCAGTGGGGGGGCGACAGGGAAGAATTCACCCCTCCACTTT
>TRBJ1-6|-|-|TRBV21-1
CASSKDSGNSSYNSPLHF
TGTGCCAGCAGCAAAGATTCCGGGAATAGCTCCTATAATTCACCCCTCCACTTT
>TRBJ2-1|few|TRBD2|TRBV6-1
CASSGTSGGASYNEQFF
TGTGCCAGCAGTGGCACTAGCGGGGGGGCCTCCTACAATGAGCAGTTCTTC
>TRBJ1-1|-|-|TRBV19
CASKERNTEAFF
TGTGCCAGTAAGGAGAGGAACACTGAAGCTTTCTTT
>TRBJ2-5|-|TRBD1|TRBV5-1
CASSLQATGGRETQYF
TGCGCCAGCAGCTTGCAGGCGACAGGGGGGCGGGAGACCCAGTACTTC
>TRBJ1-6|-|TRBD1|TRBV5-1
CASSLEDRSNSPLHF
TGCGCCAGCAGCTTGGAGGACAGGTCGAATTCACCCCTCCACTTT
>TRBJ1-5|-|TRBD1|TRBV5-5
CASSAETGYQPQHF
TGTGCCAGCAGCGCAGAGACAGGGTATCAGCCCCAGCATTTT
>TRBJ2-1|-|TRBD2|TRBV7-9
CASSLVTSGYNEQFF
TGTGCCAGCAGCTTGGTGACTAGCGGATACAATGAGCAGTTCTTC
>TRBJ2-5|once|TRBD1|TRBV11-2
CASRGTVQETQYF
TGTGCCAGCAGAGGGACAGTGCAGGAGACCCAGTACTTC
>TRBJ2-7|-|-|TRBV4-2
CASSPGEGAYEQYF
TGTGCCAGCAGCCCGGGAGAGGGGGCGTACGAGCAGTACTTC
>TRBJ2-7|-|-|TRBV19
CASAEILNSYEQYF
TGTGCCAGTGCCGAGATACTGAACTCCTACGAGCAGTACTTC
>TRBJ1-4|-|TRBD1|TRBV2
CASSEARGQGTKLFF
TGTGCCAGCAGTGAAGCGCGGGGACAGGGGACAAAACTGTTTTTT
>TRBJ2-7|-|-|TRBV9
CASSPGGRPTYEQYF
TGTGCCAGCAGTCCCGGGGGGCGACCAACCTACGAGCAGTACTTC
>TRBJ2-6|-|TRBD1|TRBV19
CASSPTGGAGVLTF
TGTGCCAGTAGTCCTACAGGGGGCGCGGGCGTCCTGACTTTC
>TRBJ2-1|-|TRBD2|TRBV7-2
CASSLHSGGANEQFF
TGTGCCAGCAGCCTTCACTCCGGGGGGGCCAATGAGCAGTTCTTC
>TRBJ2-7|-|TRBD1|TRBV6-6
CASSYSRDSPGEQYF
TGTGCCAGCAGTTACTCACGGGACAGCCCGGGAGAGCAGTACTTC
>TRBJ1-1|-|TRBD1|TRBV27
CASSLYQGASAEAFF
TGTGCCAGCAGTTTATATCAGGGGGCGAGCGCTGAAGCTTTCTTT
>TRBJ1-1|-|-|TRBV10-2
CASRPGTLPTEAFF
TGCGCCAGCAGACCCGGGACTTTACCCACTGAAGCTTTCTTT
>TRBJ2-5|once|TRBD2|TRBV6-5
CASSTEGGKTQYF
TGTGCCAGCAGTACGGAGGGAGGGAAGACCCAGTACTTC
>TRBJ1-5|once|TRBD1|TRBV7-2
CASSSDRAHQPQHF
TGTGCCAGCAGCTCAGACAGGGCACATCAGCCCCAGCATTTT
>TRBJ1-3|-|TRBD1|TRBV2
CASSEQGAYGNTIYF
TGTGCCAGCAGTGAACAGGGGGCGTATGGAAACACCATATATTTT
>TRBJ2-5|-|-|TRBV30
CAWSVWGPAETQYF
TGTGCCTGGAGTGTATGGGGGCCAGCAGAGACCCAGTACTTC
>TRBJ2-3|-|TRBD2|TRBV15
CATSRALAGGTDTQYF
TGTGCCACCAGCAGAGCCCTAGCGGGGGGGACAGATACGCAGTATTTT
>TRBJ2-2|-|-|TRBV30
CAWSQEVNTGELFF
TGTGCCTGGAGCCAGGAGGTGAACACCGGGGAGCTGTTTTTT
>TRBJ1-5|-|-|TRBV2
CASSNGGALSNQPQHF
TGTGCCAGCAGTAATGGGGGGGCGCTTAGCAATCAGCCCCAGCATTTT
>TRBJ1-5|-|-|TRBV10-3
CAISESRDNNQPQHF
TGTGCCATCAGTGAGTCCAGGGACAACAATCAGCCCCAGCATTTT
>TRBJ1-5|-|-|TRBV9
CASSVGTANQPQHF
TGTGCCAGCAGCGTAGGTACAGCTAATCAGCCCCAGCATTTT
>TRBJ2-4|many|-|TRBV21-1
CASSKGGQGEAKNIQYF
TGTGCCAGCAGCAAAGGGGGGCAGGGGGAAGCCAAAAACATTCAGTACTTC
>TRBJ2-5|once|TRBD1|TRBV5-6
CASSTVTGTGNQETQYF
TGTGCCAGCAGCACGGTGACCGGGACAGGGAACCAAGAGACCCAGTACTTC
>TRBJ1-5|-|-|TRBV6-1
CASSEAPELQPQHF
TGTGCCAGCAGTGAAGCCCCGGAGTTGCAGCCCCAGCATTTT
>TRBJ1-3|-|TRBD1|TRBV30
CAWSAGGFSGNTIYF
TGTGCCTGGAGCGCAGGGGGCTTTTCTGGAAACACCATATATTTT
>TRBJ2-1|-|TRBD1|TRBV19
CASNDRGLASNEQFF
TGTGCCAGTAATGACAGGGGCCTCGCATCCAATGAGCAGTTCTTC
>TRBJ2-7|-|-|TRBV11-3
CASSRGLIYEQYF
TGTGCCAGCAGCCGGGGACTTATCTACGAGCAGTACTTC
>TRBJ1-3|-|-|TRBV4-2
CASSQDVPYSTGFPNTIYF
TGTGCCAGCAGCCAAGATGTCCCCTACTCAACAGGATTCCCAAACACCATATATTTT
>TRBJ1-4|-|TRBD1|TRBV14
CASSQDLGQGVKLFF
TGTGCCAGCAGCCAAGATTTGGGACAGGGGGTAAAACTGTTTTTT